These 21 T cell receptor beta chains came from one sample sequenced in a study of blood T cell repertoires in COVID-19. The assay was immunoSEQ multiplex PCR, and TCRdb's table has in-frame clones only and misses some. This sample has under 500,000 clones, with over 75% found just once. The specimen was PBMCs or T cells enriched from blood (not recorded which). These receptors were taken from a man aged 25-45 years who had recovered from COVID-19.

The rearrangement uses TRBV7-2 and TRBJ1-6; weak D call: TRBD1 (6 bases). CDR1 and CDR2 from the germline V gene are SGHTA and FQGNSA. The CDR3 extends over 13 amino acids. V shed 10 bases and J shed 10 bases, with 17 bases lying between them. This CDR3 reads CATGDKMGSPLHF. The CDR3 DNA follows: TGTGCCACCGGGGACAAGATGGGCTCACCCCTCCACTTT. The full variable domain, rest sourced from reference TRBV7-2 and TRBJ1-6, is GAGVSQSPSNKVTEKGKDVELRCDPISGHTALYWYRQSLGQGLEFLIYFQGNSAPDKSGLPSDRFSAERTGGSVSTLTIQRTQQEDSAVYLCATGDKMGSPLHFGNGTRLTVT.

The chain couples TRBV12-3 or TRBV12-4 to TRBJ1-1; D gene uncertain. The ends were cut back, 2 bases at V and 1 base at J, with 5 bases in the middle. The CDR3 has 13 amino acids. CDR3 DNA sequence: TGTGCCAGCAGTTTACGCGGGAACACTGAAGCTTTCTTT. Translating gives CASSLRGNTEAFF.

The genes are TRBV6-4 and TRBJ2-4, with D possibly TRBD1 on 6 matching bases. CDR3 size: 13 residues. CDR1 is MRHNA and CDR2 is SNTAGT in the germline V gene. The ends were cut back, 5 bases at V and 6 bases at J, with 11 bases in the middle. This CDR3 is CASSTGTGNIQYF. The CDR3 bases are TGTGCCAGCAGTACAGGGACGGGAAACATTCAGTACTTC.

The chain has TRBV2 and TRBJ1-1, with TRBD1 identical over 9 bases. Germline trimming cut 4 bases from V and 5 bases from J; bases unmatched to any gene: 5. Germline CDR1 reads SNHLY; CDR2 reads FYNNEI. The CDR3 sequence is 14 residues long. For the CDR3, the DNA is TGTGCCAGCAGTGTACAGGGGGCAGGGACTGAAGCTTTCTTT. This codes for CASSVQGAGTEAFF.

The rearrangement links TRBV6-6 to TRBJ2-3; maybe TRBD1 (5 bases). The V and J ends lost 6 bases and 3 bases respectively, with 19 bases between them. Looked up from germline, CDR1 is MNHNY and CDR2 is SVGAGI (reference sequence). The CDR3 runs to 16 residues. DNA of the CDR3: TGTGCCAGCAGGGTTCGGTTGGTTAAGGGGACAGATACGCAGTATTTT. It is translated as CASRVRLVKGTDTQYF.

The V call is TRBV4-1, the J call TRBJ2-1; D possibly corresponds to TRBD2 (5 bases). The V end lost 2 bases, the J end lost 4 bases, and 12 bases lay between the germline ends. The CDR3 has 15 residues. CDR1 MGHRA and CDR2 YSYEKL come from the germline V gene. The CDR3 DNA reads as TGCGCCAGCAGCCAAAGGACTCTGGATTACAATGAGCAGTTCTTC. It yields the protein CASSQRTLDYNEQFF.

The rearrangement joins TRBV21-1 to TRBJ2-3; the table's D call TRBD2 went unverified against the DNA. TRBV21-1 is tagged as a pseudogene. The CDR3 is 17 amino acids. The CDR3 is CASSNGRLANHTDTQYF. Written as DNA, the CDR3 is TGTGCCAGCAGCAATGGTAGACTAGCGAATCACACAGATACGCAGTATTTT.

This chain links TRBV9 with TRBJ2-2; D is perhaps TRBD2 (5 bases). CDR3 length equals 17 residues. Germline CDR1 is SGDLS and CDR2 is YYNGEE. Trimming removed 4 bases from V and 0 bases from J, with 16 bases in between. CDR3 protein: CASSKALVSANTGELFF. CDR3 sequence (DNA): TGTGCCAGCAGCAAAGCACTAGTCTCCGCGAACACCGGGGAGCTGTTTTTT.

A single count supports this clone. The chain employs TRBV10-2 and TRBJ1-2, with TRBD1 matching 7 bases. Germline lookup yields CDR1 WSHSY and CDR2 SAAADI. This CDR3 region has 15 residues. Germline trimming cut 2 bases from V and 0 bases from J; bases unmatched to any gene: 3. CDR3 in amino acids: CASSEIGTANYGYTF. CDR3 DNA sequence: TGCGCCAGCAGTGAGATAGGGACAGCTAACTATGGCTACACCTTC.

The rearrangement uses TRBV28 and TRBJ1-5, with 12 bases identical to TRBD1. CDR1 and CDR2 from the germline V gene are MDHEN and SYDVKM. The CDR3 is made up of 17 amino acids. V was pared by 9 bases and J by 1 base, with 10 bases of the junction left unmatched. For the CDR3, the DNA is TGTGCCAGACTCCGGGACAGGGGGCCCTCGAGCAATCAGCCCCAGCATTTT. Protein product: CARLRDRGPSSNQPQHF. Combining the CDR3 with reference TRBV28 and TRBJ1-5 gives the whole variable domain DVKVTQSSRYLVKRTGEKVFLECVQDMDHENMFWYRQDPGLGLRLIYFSYDVKMKEKGDIPEGYSVSREKKERFSLILESASTNQTSMYLCARLRDRGPSSNQPQHFGDGTRLSIL.

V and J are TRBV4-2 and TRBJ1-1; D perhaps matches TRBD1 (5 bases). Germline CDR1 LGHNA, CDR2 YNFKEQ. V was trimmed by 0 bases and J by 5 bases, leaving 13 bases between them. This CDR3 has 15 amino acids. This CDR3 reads CASSQDRSGRTEAFF. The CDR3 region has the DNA TGTGCCAGCAGCCAAGATCGGTCAGGGAGGACTGAAGCTTTCTTT.

The CDR3: CASSGSRGVDTQYF. CDR3 DNA sequence: TGTGCCAGCAGCGGGAGTCGGGGAGTGGATACGCAGTATTTT. This chain connects TRBV5-4 to TRBJ2-3, with D maybe TRBD2 (5 bases). Germline CDR1 SGHNT, CDR2 YYREEE (reference sequence). This CDR3 has 14 residues. V was trimmed by 4 bases and J by 6 bases, leaving 15 bases between them.

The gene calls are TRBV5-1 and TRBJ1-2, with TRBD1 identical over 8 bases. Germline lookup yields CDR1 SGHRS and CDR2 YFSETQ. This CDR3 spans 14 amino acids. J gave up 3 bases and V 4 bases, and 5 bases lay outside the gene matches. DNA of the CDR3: TGCGCCAGCAGCCTGGACAGGGTCGACTATGGCTACACCTTC. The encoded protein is CASSLDRVDYGYTF.

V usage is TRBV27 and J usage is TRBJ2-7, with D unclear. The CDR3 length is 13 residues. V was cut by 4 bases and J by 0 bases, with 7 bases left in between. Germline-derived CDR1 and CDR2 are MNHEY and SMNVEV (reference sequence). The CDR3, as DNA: TGTGCCAGCAGTTCACAGAGCTCCTACGAGCAGTACTTC. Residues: CASSSQSSYEQYF.

CDR3 DNA sequence: TGTGCCAGCAGGGGGGACCTGGACAGGGGAAGCGGGAGGGCCGAGGAGACCCAGTACTTC. Its protein is CASRGDLDRGSGRAEETQYF. The chain uses TRBV28 and TRBJ2-5; possibly TRBD2 for D (10 bases). From germline, CDR1 is MDHEN and CDR2 SYDVKM. The CDR3 runs to 20 residues. Trimming took 6 bases from V and 5 from J, leaving 34 bases between them.

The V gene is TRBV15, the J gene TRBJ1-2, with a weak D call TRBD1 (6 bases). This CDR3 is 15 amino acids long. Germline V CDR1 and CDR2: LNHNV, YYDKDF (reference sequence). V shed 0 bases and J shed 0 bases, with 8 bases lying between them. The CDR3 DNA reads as TGTGCCACCAGCAGAGATAGGGGGTCTAACTATGGCTACACCTTC. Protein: CATSRDRGSNYGYTF.

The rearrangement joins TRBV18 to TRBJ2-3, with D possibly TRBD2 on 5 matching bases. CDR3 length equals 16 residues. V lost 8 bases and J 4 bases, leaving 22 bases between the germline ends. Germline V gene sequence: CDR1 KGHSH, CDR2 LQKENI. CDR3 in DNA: TGTGCCAGCACTCTTTTCCGCGCCCGGCGGGCAGATACGCAGTATTTT. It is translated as CASTLFRARRADTQYF.

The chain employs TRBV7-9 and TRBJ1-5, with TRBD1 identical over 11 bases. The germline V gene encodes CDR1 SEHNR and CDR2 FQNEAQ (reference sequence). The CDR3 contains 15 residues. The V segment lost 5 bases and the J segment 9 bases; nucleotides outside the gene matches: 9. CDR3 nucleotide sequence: TGTGCCAGCAGCGCCGGGGGGACAGGGGGACGGCCCCAGCATTTT. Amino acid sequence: CASSAGGTGGRPQHF.

CDR3 residues: CASSPGDMNTEAFF. The CDR3 nucleotides read TGTGCCAGCAGCCCCGGCGACATGAACACTGAAGCTTTCTTT. V is TRBV11-2 and J is TRBJ1-1; D not resolved. Trimming stripped 5 bases from V and 0 bases from J, with 10 bases between. Per the germline V gene, CDR1 is SGHAT and CDR2 is FQNNGV. The CDR3 length is 14 residues. The variable domain in full, with the rest retrieved from reference TRBV11-2 and TRBJ1-1, is EAGVAQSPRYKIIEKRQSVAFWCNPISGHATLYWYQQILGQGPKLLIQFQNNGVVDDSQLPKDRFSAERLKGVDSTLKIQPAKLEDSAVYLCASSPGDMNTEAFFGQGTRLTVV.

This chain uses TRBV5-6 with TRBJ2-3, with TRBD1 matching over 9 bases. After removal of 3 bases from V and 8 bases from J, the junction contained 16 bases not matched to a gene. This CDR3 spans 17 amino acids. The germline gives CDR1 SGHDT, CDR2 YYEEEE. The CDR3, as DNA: TGTGCCAGCAGCTGGAAAGGGGGACAGGGCATCAGAGGTACGCAGTATTTT. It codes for CASSWKGGQGIRGTQYF.

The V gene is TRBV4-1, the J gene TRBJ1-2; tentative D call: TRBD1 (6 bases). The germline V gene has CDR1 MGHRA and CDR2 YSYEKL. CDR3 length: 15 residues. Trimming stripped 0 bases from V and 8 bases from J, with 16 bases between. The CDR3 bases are TGCGCCAGCAGCCAAGACGGAGGACAGTACCTCGGCTACACCTTC. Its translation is CASSQDGGQYLGYTF.